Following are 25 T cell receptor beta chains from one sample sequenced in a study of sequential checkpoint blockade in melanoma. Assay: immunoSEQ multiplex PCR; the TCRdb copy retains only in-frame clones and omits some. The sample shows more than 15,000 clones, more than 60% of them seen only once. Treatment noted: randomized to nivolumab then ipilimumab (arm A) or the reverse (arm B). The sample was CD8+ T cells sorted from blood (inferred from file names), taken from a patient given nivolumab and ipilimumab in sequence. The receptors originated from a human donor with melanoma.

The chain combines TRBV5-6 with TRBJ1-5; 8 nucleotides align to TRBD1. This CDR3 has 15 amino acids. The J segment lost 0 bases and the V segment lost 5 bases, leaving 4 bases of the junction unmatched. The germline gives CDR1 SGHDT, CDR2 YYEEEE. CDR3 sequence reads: CASSRGTGSNQPQHF. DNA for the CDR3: TGTGCCAGCAGTCGGGGGACAGGTAGCAATCAGCCCCAGCATTTT.

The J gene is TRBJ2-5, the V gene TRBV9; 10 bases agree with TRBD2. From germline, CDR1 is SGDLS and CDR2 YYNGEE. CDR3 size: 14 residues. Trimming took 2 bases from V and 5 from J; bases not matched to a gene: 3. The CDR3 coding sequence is TGTGCCAGCAGCGTTAGCGGGGGGAGGGAGACCCAGTACTTC. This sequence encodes CASSVSGGRETQYF. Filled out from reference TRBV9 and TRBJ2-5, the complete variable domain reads DSGVTQTPKHLITATGQRVTLRCSPRSGDLSVYWYQQSLDQGLQFLIQYYNGEERAKGNILERFSAQQFPDLHSELNLSSLELGDSALYFCASSVSGGRETQYFGPGTRLLVL.

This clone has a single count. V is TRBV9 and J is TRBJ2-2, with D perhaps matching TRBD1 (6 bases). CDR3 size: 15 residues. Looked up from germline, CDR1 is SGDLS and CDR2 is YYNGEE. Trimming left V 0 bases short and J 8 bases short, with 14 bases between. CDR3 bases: TGTGCCAGCAGCGTAGGTGGGGGCCCCCTAGGGGAGCTGTTTTTT. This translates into CASSVGGGPLGELFF.

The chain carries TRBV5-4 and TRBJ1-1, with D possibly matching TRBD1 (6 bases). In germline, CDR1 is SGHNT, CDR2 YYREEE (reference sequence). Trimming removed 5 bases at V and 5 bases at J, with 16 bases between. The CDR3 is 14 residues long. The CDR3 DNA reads TGTGCCAGCAGGTTCTTGGGGGGGCGAACTGAAGCTTTCTTT. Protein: CASRFLGGRTEAFF.

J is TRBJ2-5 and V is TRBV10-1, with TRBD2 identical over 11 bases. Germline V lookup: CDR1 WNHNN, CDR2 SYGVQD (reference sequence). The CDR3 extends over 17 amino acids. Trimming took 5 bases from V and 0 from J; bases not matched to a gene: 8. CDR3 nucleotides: TGCGCCAGCAGTAAGACTAGCGGGGCCGGGTACCAAGAGACCCAGTACTTC. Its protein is CASSKTSGAGYQETQYF.

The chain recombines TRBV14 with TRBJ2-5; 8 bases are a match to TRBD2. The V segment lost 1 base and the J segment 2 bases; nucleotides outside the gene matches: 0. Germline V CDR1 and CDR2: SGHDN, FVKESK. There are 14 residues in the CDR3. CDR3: CASSQVAGQETQYF. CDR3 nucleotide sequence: TGTGCCAGCAGCCAAGTAGCGGGACAAGAGACCCAGTACTTC.

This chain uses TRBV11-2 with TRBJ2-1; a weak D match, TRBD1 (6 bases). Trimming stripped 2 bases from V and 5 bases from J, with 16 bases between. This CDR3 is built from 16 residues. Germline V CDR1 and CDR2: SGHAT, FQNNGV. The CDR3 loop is CASSLISQGNNNEQFF. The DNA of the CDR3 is TGTGCCAGCAGCTTAATTTCGCAGGGGAATAACAATGAGCAGTTCTTC.

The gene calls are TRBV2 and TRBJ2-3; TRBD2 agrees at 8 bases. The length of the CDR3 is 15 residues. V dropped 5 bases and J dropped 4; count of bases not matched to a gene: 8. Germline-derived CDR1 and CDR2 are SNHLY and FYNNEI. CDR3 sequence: CASSPGLGNSDTQYF. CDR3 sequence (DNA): TGTGCCAGCAGTCCGGGACTAGGGAACTCAGATACGCAGTATTTT.

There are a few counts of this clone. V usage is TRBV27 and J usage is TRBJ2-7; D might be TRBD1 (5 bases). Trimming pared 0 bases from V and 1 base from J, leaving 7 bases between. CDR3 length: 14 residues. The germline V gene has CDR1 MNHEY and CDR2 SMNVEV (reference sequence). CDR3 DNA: TGTGCCAGCAGTTTATCTAGGGGTTCCTACGAGCAGTACGTC. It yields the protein CASSLSRGSYEQYV.

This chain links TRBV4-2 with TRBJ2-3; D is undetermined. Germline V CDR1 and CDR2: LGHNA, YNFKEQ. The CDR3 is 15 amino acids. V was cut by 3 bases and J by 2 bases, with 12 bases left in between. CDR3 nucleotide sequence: TGTGCCAGCAGCCAGAGAAAGAGCGACACAGATACGCAGTATTTT. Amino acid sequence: CASSQRKSDTDTQYF.

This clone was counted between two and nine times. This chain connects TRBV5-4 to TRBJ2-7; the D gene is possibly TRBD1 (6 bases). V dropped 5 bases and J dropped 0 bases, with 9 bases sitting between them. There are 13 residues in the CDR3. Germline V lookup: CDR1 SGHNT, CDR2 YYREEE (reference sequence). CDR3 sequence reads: CASSTGSSYEQYF. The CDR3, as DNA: TGTGCCAGCAGTACAGGGAGCTCCTACGAGCAGTACTTC.

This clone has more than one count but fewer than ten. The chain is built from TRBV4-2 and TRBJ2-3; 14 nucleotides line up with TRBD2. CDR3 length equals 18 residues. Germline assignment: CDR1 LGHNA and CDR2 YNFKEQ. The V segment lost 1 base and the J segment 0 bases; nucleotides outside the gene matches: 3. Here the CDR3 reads CASSQGLAGGPSTDTQYF. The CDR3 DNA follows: TGTGCCAGCAGCCAAGGACTAGCGGGGGGGCCCAGCACAGATACGCAGTATTTT.

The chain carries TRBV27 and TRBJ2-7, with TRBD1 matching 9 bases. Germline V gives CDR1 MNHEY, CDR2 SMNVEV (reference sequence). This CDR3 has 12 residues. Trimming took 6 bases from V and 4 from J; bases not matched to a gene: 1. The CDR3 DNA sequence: TGTGCCAGCAGACAGGGGGCTTACGAGCAGTACTTC. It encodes CASRQGAYEQYF.

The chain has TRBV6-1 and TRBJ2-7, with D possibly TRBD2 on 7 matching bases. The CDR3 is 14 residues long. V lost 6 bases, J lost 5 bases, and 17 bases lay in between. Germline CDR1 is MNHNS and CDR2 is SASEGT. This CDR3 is CASSAGGAIDEQYF. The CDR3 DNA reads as TGTGCCAGCAGCGCTGGGGGGGCGATAGACGAGCAGTACTTC.

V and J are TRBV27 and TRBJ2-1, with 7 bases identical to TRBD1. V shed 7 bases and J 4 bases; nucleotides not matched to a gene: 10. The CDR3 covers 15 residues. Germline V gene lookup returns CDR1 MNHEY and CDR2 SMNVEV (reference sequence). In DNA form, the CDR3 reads TGTGCCAGCAACTTGTGGGGACAGAGATACAATGAGCAGTTCTTC. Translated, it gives CASNLWGQRYNEQFF.

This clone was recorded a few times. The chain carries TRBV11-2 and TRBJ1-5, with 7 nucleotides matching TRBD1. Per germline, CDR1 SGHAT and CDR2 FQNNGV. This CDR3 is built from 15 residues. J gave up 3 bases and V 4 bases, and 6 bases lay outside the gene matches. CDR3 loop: CASSSGQVINQPQHF. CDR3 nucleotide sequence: TGTGCCAGCAGCTCCGGACAGGTGATCAATCAGCCCCAGCATTTT.

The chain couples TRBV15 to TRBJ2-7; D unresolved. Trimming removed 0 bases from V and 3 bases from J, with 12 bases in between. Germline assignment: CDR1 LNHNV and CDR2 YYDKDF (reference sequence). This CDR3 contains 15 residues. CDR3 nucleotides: TGTGCCACCAGCAGAGATATATCCACAGTCTACGAGCAGTACTTC. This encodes CATSRDISTVYEQYF.

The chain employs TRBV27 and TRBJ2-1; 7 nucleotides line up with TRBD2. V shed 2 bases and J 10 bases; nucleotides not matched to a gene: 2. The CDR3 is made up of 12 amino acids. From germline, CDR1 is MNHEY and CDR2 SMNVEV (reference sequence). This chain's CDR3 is CASSLQGGEQFF. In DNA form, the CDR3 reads TGTGCCAGCAGTTTACAGGGAGGGGAGCAGTTCTTC.

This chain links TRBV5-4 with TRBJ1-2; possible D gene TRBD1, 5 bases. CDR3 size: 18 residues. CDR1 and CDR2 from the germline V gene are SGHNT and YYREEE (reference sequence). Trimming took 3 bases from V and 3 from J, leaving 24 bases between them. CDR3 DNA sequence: TGTGCCAGCAGCTCCCTGGGAGGGTCTAATGAAGGGGACTATGGCTACACCTTC. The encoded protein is CASSSLGGSNEGDYGYTF. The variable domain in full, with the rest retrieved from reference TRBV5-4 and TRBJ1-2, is ETGVTQSPTHLIKTRGQQVTLRCSSQSGHNTVSWYQQALGQGPQFIFQYYREEENGRGNFPPRFSGLQFPNYSSELNVNALELDDSALYLCASSSLGGSNEGDYGYTFGSGTRLTVV.

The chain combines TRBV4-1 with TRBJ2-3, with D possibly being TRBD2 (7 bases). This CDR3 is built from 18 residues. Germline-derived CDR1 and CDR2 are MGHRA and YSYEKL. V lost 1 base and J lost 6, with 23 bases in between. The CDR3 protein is CASSQVEFPGGRMDTQYF. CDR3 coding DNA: TGCGCCAGCAGCCAAGTCGAGTTTCCGGGGGGCCGGATGGATACGCAGTATTTT.

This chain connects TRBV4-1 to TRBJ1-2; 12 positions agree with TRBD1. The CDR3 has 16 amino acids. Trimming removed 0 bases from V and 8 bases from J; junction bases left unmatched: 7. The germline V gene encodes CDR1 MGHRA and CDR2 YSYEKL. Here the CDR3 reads CASSQDRDRGQKGYTF. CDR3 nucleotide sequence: TGCGCCAGCAGCCAAGATCGGGACAGGGGGCAGAAGGGCTACACCTTC.

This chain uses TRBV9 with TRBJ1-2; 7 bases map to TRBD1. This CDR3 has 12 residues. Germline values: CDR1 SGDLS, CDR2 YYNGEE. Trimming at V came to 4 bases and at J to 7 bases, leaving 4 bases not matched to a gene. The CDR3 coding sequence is TGTGCCAGCAGCAAAAGACAGGGTGGCTACACCTTC. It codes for CASSKRQGGYTF.

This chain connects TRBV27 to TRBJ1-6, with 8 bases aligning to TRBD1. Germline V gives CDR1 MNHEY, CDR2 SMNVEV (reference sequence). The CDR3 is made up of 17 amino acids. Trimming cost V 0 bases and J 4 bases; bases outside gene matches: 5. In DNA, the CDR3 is TGTGCCAGCAGTTTATCGGGGACAGGCCCTTATAATTCACCCCTCCACTTT. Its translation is CASSLSGTGPYNSPLHF.

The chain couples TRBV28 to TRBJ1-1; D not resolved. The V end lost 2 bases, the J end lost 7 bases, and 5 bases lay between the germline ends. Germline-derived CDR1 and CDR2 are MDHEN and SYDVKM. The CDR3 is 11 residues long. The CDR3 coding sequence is TGTGCCAGCAGTTTAGGGAGTGAAGCTTTCTTT. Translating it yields CASSLGSEAFF.

The CDR3 region is CASSLRGGGNYGYTF. CDR3 nucleotides: TGTGCCAGCAGCTTAAGAGGCGGAGGGAACTATGGCTACACCTTC. This chain links TRBV11-1 with TRBJ1-2, with D unresolved. CDR3 size: 15 residues. V was cut by 2 bases and J by 2 bases, with 12 bases left in between. CDR1 and CDR2 (germline): SGHAT, FQDESV (reference sequence).